This T cell receptor (beta chain) came from a study of blood T cell repertoires in COVID-19. Study information: Italy, Spain and the United States were the sources of the convalescent and acute COVID-19 samples.

In the authors' methods: Nucleated cell number was recorded as an estimate derived from reference gene primer amplification. Profiling relied on immunoSEQ multiplex PCR, and the TCRdb table lists in-frame clones only, not all of them. The D gene and trimming were derived from the DNA, and the V and J assignments and clone size from that table. The data contain around 250,000 clones, roughly 85% of them seen just once; the ten biggest clones take up 4.6%. The sequenced sample was peripheral blood. The clonotype originates from a man aged 55 to 70 who had recovered from COVID-19.

The CDR3 here is CASSFHTSTDTQYF. The CDR3 nucleotides read TGCGCCAGCAGCTTTCACACAAGCACAGATACGCAGTATTTT. V is TRBV5-1 and J is TRBJ2-3; D is unresolved. Germline V gene lookup returns CDR1 SGHRS and CDR2 YFSETQ. The CDR3 length is 14 residues. V lost 2 bases to trimming and J lost 0 bases, with 7 bases between them.